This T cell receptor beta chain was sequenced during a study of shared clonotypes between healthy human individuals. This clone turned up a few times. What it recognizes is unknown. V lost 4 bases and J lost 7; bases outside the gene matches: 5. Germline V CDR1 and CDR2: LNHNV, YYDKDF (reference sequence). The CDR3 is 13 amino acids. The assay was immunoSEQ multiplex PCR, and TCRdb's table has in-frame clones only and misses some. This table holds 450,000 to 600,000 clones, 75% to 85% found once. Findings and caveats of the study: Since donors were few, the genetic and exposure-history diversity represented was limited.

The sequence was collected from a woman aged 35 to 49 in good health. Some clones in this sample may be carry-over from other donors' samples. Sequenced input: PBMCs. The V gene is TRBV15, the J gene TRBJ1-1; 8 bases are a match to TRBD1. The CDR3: CATSKGQDLEAFF. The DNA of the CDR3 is TGTGCCACCAGCAAGGGACAGGACCTTGAAGCTTTCTTT.